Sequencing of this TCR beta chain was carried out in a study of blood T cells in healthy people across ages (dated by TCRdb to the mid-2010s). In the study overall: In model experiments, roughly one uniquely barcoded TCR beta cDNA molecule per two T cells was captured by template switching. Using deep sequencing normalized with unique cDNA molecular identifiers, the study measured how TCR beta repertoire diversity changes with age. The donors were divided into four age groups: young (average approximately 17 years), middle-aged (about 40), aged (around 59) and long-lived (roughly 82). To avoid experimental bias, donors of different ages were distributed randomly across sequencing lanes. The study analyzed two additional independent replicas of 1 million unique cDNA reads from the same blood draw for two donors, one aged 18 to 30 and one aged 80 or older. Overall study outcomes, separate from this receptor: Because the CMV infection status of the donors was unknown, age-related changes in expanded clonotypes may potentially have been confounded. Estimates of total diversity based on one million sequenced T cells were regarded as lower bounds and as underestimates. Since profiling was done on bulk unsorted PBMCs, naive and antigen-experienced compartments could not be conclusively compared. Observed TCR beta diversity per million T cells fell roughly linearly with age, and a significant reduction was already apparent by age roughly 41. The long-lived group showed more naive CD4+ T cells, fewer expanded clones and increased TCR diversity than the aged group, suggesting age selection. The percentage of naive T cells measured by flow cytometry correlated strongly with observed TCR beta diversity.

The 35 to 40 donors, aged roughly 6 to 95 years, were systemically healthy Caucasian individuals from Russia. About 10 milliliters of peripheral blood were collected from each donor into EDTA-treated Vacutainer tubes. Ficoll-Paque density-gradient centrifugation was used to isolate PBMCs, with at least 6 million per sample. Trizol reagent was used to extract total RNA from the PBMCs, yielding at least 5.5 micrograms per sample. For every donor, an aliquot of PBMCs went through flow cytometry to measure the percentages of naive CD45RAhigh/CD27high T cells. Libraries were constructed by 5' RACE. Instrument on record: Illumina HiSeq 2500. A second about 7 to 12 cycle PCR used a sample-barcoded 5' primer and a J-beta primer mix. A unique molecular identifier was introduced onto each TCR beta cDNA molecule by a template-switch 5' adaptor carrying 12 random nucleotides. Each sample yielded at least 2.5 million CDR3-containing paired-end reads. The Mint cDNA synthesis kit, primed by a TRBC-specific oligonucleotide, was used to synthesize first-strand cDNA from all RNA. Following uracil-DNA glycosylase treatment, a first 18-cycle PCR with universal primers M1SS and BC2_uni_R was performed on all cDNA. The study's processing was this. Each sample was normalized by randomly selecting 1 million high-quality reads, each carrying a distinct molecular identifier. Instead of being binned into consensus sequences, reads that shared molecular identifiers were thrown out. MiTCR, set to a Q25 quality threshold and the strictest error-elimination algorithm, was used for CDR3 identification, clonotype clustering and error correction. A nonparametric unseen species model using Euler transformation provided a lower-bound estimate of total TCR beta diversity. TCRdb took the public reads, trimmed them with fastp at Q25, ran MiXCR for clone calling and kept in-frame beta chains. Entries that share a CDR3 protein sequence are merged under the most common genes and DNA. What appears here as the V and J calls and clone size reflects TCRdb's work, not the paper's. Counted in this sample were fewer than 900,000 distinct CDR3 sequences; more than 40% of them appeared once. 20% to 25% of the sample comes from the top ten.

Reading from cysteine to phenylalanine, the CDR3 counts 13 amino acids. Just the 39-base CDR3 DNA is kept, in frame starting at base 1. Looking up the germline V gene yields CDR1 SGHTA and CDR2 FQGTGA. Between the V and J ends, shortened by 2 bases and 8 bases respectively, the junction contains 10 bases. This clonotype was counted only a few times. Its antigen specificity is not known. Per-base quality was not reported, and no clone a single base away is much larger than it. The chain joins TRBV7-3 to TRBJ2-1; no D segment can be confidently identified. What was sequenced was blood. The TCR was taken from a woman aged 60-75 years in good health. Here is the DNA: TGTGCCAGCAGCTTAGGAGCTCGGGATGAGCAGTTCTTC. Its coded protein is CASSLGARDEQFF.